This TCR beta chain was retrieved from a study of blood T cell repertoires in COVID-19. Recruits, aged about 18 to 100 years, lived in some 25 US areas. Allocation to cohorts depended on clinical history reported by the participants. Libraries were prepared by immunoSEQ multiplex PCR; TCRdb keeps only in-frame clonotypes and omits some of them. The sample includes under 200,000 clones, approximately 82% seen only once; the top ten take approximately 18%. Trimming shortened V by 2 bases and J by 9 bases, and 11 bases separated the two germline ends. The length of the CDR3 is 13 residues. Germline CDR1 is SGHNT and CDR2 is YENEEA.

This clonotype originated in a man in his sixties who had recovered from COVID-19. The J gene is TRBJ2-1, the V gene TRBV11-3, with D unresolved. Sequencing input: PBMCs or T cells enriched from blood (not recorded which). The CDR3 DNA is TGTGCCAGCAGCTTATACGCGAGAGGTGAGCAGTTCTTC. Translation gives CASSLYARGEQFF.